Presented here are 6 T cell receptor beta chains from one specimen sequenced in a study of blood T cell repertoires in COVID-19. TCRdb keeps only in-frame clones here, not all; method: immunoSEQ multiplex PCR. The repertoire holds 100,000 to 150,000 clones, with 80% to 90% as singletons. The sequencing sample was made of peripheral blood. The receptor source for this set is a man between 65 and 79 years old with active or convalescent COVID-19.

CDR3 sequence: CATSPSTGDRDYGYTF. For the CDR3, the DNA is TGTGCCACCAGTCCCTCTACGGGAGACAGAGACTATGGCTACACCTTC. V gene TRBV24-1 combines with J gene TRBJ1-2, with TRBD1 as a possible D gene (5 bases). CDR3 length: 16 amino acids. V shed 6 bases and J shed 3 bases, with 19 bases lying between them. Germline CDR1 is KGHDR and CDR2 is SFDVKD.

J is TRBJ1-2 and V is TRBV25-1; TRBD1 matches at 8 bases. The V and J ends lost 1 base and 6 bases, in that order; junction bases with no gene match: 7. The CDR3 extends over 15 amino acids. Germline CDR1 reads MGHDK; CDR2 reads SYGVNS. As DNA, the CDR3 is TGTGCCAGCAGTGAATGGGCAGGGGGCGCGAATGGCTACACCTTC. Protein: CASSEWAGGANGYTF.

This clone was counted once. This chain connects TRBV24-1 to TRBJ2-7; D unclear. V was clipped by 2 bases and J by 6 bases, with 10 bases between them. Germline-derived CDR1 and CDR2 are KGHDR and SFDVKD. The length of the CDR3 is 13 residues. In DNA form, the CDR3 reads TGTGCCACCAGTGATTCCTGGCAGATCGAGCAGTACTTC. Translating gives CATSDSWQIEQYF.

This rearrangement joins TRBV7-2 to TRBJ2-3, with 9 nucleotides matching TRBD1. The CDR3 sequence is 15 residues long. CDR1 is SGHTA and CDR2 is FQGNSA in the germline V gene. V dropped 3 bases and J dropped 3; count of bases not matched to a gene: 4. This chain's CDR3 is CASSFSGTGTDTQYF. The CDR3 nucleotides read TGTGCCAGCAGCTTTTCCGGGACAGGGACAGATACGCAGTATTTT. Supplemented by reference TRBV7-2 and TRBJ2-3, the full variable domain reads GAGVSQSPSNKVTEKGKDVELRCDPISGHTALYWYRQSLGQGLEFLIYFQGNSAPDKSGLPSDRFSAERTGGSVSTLTIQRTQQEDSAVYLCASSFSGTGTDTQYFGPGTRLTVL.

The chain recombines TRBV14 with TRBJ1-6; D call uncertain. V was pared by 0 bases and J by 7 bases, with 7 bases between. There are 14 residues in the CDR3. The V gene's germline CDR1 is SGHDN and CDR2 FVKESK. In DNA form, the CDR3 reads TGTGCCAGCAGCCAAGAGTATGAGAATTCACCCCTCCACTTT. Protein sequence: CASSQEYENSPLHF. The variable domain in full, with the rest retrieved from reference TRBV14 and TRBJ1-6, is EAGVTQFPSHSVIEKGQTVTLRCDPISGHDNLYWYRRVMGKEIKFLLHFVKESKQDESGMPNNRFLAERTGGTYSTLKVQPAELEDSGVYFCASSQEYENSPLHFGNGTRLTVT.

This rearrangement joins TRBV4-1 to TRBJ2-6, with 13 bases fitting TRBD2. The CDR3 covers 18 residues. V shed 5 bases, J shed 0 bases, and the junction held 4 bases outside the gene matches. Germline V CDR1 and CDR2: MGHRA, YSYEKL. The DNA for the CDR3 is TGCGCCAGCAGCGTCACTAGCGGGAGGGCCTCTGGGGCCAACGTCCTGACTTTC. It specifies CASSVTSGRASGANVLTF.